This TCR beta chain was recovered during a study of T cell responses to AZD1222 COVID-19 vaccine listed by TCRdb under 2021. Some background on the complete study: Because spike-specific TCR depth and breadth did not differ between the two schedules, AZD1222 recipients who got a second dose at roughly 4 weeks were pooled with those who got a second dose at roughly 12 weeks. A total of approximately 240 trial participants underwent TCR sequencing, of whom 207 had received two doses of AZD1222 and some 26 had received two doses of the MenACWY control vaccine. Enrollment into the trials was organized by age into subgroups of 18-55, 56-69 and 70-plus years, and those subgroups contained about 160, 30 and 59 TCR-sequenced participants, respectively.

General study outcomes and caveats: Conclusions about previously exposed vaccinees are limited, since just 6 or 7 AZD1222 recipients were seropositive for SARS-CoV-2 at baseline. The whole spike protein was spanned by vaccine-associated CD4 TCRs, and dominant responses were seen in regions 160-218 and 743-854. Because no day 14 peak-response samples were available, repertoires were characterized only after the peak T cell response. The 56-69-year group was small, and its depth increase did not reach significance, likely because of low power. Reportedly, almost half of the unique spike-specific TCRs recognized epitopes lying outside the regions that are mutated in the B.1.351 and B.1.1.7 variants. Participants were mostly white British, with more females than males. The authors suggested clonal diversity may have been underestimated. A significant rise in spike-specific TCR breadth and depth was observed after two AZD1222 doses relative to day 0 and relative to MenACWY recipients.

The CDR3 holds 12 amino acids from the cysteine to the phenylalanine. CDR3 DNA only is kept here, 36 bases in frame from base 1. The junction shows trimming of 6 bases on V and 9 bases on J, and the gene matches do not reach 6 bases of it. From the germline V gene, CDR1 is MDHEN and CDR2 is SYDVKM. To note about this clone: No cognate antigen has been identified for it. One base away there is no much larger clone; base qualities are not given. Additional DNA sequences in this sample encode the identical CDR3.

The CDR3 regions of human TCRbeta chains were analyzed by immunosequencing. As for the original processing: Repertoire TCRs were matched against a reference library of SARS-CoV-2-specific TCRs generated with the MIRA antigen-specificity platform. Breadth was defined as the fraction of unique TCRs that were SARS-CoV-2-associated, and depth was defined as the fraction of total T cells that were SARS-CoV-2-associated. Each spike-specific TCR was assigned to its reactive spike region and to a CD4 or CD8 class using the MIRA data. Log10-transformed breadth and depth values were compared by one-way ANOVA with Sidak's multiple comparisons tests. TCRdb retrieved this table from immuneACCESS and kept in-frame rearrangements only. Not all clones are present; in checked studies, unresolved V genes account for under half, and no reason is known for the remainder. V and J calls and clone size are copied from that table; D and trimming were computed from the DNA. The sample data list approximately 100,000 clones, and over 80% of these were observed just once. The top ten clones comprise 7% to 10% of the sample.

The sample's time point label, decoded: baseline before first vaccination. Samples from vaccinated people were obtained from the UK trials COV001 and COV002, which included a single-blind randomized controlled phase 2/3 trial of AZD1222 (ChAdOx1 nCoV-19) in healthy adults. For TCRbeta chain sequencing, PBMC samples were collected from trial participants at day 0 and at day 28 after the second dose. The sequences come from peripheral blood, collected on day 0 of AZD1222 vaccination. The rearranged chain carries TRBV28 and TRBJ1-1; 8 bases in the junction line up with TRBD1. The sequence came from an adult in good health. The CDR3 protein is CASSPDRVKAFF. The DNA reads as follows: TGTGCCAGCAGCCCGGACAGGGTGAAAGCTTTCTTT.